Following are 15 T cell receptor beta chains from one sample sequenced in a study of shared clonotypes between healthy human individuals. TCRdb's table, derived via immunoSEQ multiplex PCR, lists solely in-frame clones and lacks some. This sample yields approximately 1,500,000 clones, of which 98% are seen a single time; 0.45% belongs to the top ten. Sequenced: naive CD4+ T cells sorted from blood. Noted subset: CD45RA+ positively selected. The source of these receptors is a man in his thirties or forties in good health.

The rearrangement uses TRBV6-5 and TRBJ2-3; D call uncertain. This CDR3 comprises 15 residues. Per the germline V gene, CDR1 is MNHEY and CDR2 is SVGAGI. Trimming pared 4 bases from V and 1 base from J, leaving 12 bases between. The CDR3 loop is CASSSDTGRTDTQYF. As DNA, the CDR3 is TGTGCCAGCAGTTCAGACACCGGCCGCACAGATACGCAGTATTTT.

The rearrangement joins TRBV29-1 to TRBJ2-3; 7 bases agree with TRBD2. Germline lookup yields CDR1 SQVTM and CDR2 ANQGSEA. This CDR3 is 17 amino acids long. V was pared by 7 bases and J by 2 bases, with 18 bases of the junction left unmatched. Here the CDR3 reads CSAPRKGGASYTDTQYF. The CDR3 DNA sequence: TGCAGCGCACCCAGGAAGGGAGGGGCCTCTTACACAGATACGCAGTATTTT.

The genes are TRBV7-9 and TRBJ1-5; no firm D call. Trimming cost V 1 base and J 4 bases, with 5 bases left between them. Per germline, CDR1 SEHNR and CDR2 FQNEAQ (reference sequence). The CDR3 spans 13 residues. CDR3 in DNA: TGTGCCAGCAGCTTAGAGCCGAATCAGCCCCAGCATTTT. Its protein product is CASSLEPNQPQHF.

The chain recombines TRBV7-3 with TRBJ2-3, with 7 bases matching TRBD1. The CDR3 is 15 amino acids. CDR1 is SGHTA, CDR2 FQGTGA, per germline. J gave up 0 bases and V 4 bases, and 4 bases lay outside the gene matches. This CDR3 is CASSSRQGSTDTQYF. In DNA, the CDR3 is TGTGCCAGCAGCTCCCGACAGGGAAGCACAGATACGCAGTATTTT. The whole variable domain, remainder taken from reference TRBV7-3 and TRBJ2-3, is GAGVSQTPSNKVTEKGKYVELRCDPISGHTALYWYRQSLGQGPEFLIYFQGTGAADDSGLPNDRFFAVRPEGSVSTLKIQRTERGDSAVYLCASSSRQGSTDTQYFGPGTRLTVL.

The CDR3 nucleotides read TGTGCCAGCAGTCGTTACCTCGGGACTAGCCCCAATGAGCAGTTCTTC. This gives the protein CASSRYLGTSPNEQFF. The V gene is TRBV27, the J gene TRBJ2-1, with 9 bases lining up with TRBD2. CDR1 is MNHEY, CDR2 SMNVEV, per germline (reference sequence). Unmatched junction bases numbered 11, after V lost 5 bases and J lost 6 bases. This CDR3 comprises 16 residues.

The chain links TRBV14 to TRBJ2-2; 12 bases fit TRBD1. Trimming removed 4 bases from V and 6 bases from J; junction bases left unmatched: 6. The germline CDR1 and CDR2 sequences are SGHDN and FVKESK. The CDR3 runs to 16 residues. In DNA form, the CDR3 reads TGTGCCAGCAGCCGCCTGGGACAGGGGGCCGCCGGGGAGCTGTTTTTT. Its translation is CASSRLGQGAAGELFF.

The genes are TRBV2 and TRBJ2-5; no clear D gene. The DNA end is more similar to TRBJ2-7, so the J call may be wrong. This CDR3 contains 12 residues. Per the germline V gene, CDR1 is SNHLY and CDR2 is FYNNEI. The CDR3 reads CASSLSSYEQYF. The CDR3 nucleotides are TGTGCCAGCAGCCTCAGCTCCTACGAGCAGTACTTC.

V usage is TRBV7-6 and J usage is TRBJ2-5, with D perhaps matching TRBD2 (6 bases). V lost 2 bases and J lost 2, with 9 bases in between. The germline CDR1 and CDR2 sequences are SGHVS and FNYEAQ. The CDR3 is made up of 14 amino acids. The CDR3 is CASSLSGTQETQYF. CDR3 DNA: TGTGCCAGCAGCTTATCCGGGACTCAAGAGACCCAGTACTTC. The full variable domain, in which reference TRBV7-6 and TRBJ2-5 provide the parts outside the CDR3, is GAGVSQSPRYKVTKRGQDVALRCDPISGHVSLYWYRQALGQGPEFLTYFNYEAQQDKSGLPNDRFSAERPEGSISTLTIQRTEQRDSAMYRCASSLSGTQETQYFGPGTRLLVL.

CDR3 coding DNA: TGTGCCAGCAGCCGCCCTGAAGAGACCCAGTACTTC. Protein: CASSRPEETQYF. This chain links TRBV7-9 with TRBJ2-5; D call uncertain. The CDR3 runs 12 residues. Germline V gene lookup returns CDR1 SEHNR and CDR2 FQNEAQ (reference sequence). Trimming stripped 5 bases from V and 3 bases from J, with 7 bases between.

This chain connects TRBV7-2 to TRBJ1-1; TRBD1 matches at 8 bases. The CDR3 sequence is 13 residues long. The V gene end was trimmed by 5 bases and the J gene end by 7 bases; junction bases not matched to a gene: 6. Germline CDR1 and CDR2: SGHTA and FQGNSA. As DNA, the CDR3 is TGTGCCAGCAGCGTCAGACAGGGGTTTGAAGCTTTCTTT. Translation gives CASSVRQGFEAFF.

CDR3 bases: TGTGCCTGGAGCGACACAGGGAAGGGTGGCTACACCTTC. It translates to CAWSDTGKGGYTF. This chain joins TRBV30 and TRBJ1-2; weak D call: TRBD1 (6 bases). CDR1 and CDR2 (germline): GTSNPN, SVGIG (reference sequence). V gave up 3 bases and J gave up 7 bases, with 15 bases separating them. This CDR3 is 13 amino acids long.

The CDR3 region is CASSPTGGRTNEKLFF. CDR3 coding DNA: TGTGCCAGCAGCCCTACAGGGGGCAGAACTAATGAAAAACTGTTTTTT. The chain recombines TRBV7-2 with TRBJ1-4; 9 nucleotides agree with TRBD1. The germline V gene encodes CDR1 SGHTA and CDR2 FQGNSA. V lost 5 bases, J lost 1 base, and 5 bases stayed unmatched. This CDR3 contains 16 residues.

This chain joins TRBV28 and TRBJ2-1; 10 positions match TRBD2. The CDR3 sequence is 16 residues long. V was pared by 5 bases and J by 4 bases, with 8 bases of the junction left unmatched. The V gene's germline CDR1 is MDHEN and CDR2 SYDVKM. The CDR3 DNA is TGTGCCAGCAGTGCCGCTAGCGGGGGTGCTTACAATGAGCAGTTCTTC. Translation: CASSAASGGAYNEQFF. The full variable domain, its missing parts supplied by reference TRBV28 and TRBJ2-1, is DVKVTQSSRYLVKRTGEKVFLECVQDMDHENMFWYRQDPGLGLRLIYFSYDVKMKEKGDIPEGYSVSREKKERFSLILESASTNQTSMYLCASSAASGGAYNEQFFGPGTRLTVL.

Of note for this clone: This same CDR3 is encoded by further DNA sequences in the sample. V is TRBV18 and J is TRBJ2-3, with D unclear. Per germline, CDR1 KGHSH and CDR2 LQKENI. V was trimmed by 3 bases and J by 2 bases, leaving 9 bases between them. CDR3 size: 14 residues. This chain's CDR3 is CASSPLINTDTQYF. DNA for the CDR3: TGTGCCAGCTCACCCCTGATAAACACAGATACGCAGTATTTT.

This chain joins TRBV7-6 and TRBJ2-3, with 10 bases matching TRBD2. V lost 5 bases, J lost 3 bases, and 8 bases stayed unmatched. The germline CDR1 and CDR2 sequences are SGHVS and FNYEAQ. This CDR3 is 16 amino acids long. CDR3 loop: CASSPYLAGATDTQYF. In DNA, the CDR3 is TGTGCCAGCAGCCCTTATCTAGCGGGAGCTACAGATACGCAGTATTTT. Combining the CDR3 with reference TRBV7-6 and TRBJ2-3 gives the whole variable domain GAGVSQSPRYKVTKRGQDVALRCDPISGHVSLYWYRQALGQGPEFLTYFNYEAQQDKSGLPNDRFSAERPEGSISTLTIQRTEQRDSAMYRCASSPYLAGATDTQYFGPGTRLTVL.